Following are 17 T cell receptor beta chains from one sample sequenced in a study of vaccination and CD4 T cells after COVID-19. These TCRs' antigens remain unknown. Cultured CD4+ T cell DNA was sequenced using the Oncomine TCR Beta short-read assay. It was cultured CD4+ T cells from which genomic DNA was extracted. In TCRdb, the PCR reads were re-called with MiXCR into one record per CDR3 protein. The data hold approximately 9,300 distinct CDR3 sequences, with 30% to 35% observed a single time. Treatment indicated: approximately 9-day PBMC culture with coronavirus spike peptide pools or control peptides (ViraFEST assay). These CD4+ T cells came from an unexposed donor, sampled before the COVID-19 pandemic (2011-2018). The specimen was CD4+ T cells from blood, cultured in vitro. The receptor set was obtained from a human donor in good health.

This clonotype was observed a few times. The V and J genes are TRBV6-2 or TRBV6-3 and TRBJ1-5; D not resolved. Germline loops: CDR1 MNHEY, CDR2 SVGEGT. V was cut by 7 bases and J by 3 bases, with 22 bases left in between. The CDR3 is made up of 17 amino acids. The CDR3 sequence: CASTPSSGLRNNQPQHF. DNA for the CDR3: TGTGCCAGCACCCCTAGCTCGGGCCTAAGGAACAATCAGCCCCAGCATTTT.

This clonotype was seen more than once but under ten times. This sequence joins TRBV2 and TRBJ1-1, with TRBD1 as a possible D gene (6 bases). V lost 6 bases, J lost 5 bases, and 19 bases lay in between. This CDR3 spans 15 amino acids. CDR1 and CDR2 (germline): SNHLY, FYNNEI. The CDR3 DNA follows: TGTGCCAGCAGGCCCTCGGACAGCCGGAGGACTGAAGCTTTCTTT. Translating it yields CASRPSDSRRTEAFF.

This clonotype was seen a few times. The rearrangement uses TRBV20-1 and TRBJ2-3; D may be TRBD1 or TRBD2 (5 bases each). In germline, CDR1 is DFQATT, CDR2 SNEGSKA (reference sequence). The length of the CDR3 is 15 residues. V was shortened by 6 bases and J by 0 bases, with 16 bases between the two germline ends. The CDR3 region is CSAEGRDGSTDTQYF. The DNA of the CDR3 is TGCAGTGCAGAGGGCCGGGACGGAAGCACAGATACGCAGTATTTT.

The chain carries TRBV18 and TRBJ2-5; D might be TRBD2 (5 bases). Trimming cost V 3 bases and J 5 bases, with 19 bases left between them. The CDR3 has 16 residues. Germline CDR1 KGHSH, CDR2 LQKENI. Here the CDR3 reads CASSPAVSLGGETQYF. CDR3 DNA sequence: TGTGCCAGCTCACCGGCGGTTTCCCTGGGCGGGGAGACCCAGTACTTC.

The rearrangement joins TRBV2 to TRBJ2-1, with 9 nucleotides matching TRBD2. The ends lost 6 bases at V and 9 bases at J; junction bases unmatched: 9. CDR1 is SNHLY, CDR2 FYNNEI, per germline. The CDR3 is 14 amino acids. CDR3 loop: CASRAGLAGGEQFF. The DNA for the CDR3 is TGTGCCAGCAGAGCGGGACTAGCCGGGGGTGAGCAGTTCTTC.

V gene TRBV6-5 combines with J gene TRBJ2-5; the match to TRBD2 covers 8 bases. CDR1 and CDR2 (germline): MNHEY, SVGAGI. V gave up 2 bases and J gave up 1 base; unmatched junction bases: 12. This CDR3 spans 18 amino acids. The CDR3 reads CASSYPPPGGLSQETQYF. The CDR3 region has the DNA TGTGCCAGCAGTTACCCTCCCCCGGGGGGGTTGTCCCAAGAGACCCAGTACTTC.

This chain connects TRBV19 to TRBJ1-1; 9 bases align to TRBD1. V shed 6 bases, J shed 3 bases, and the junction held 2 bases outside the gene matches. The germline gives CDR1 LNHDA, CDR2 SQIVND (reference sequence). There are 13 residues in the CDR3. CDR3 sequence (DNA): TGTGCCAGTAGAGACAGGGGGGACACTGAAGCTTTCTTT. Amino acid sequence: CASRDRGDTEAFF.

This chain uses TRBV18 with TRBJ2-3; D perhaps matches TRBD1 (5 bases). Germline CDR1 KGHSH, CDR2 LQKENI. There are 12 residues in the CDR3. V was cut by 8 bases and J by 6 bases, with 12 bases left in between. This CDR3 reads CASQGPRDTQYF. As DNA, the CDR3 is TGTGCCAGCCAGGGCCCACGGGATACGCAGTATTTT.

This chain connects TRBV7-6 to TRBJ2-3, with a tentative D call TRBD2 (7 bases). Germline V gives CDR1 SGHVS, CDR2 FNYEAQ. The CDR3 sequence is 15 residues long. V was pared by 7 bases and J by 6 bases, with 20 bases between. CDR3 region: CASKPGAGVEDTQYF. The CDR3 nucleotides are TGTGCCAGCAAACCAGGGGCGGGGGTTGAGGATACGCAGTATTTT.

The chain links TRBV4-3 to TRBJ2-5; 7 nucleotides match TRBD1. Looked up from germline, CDR1 is LGHNA and CDR2 is YSLEER. The length of the CDR3 is 17 residues. V lost 2 bases to trimming and J lost 4 bases; unmatched junction nucleotides: 13. The CDR3 nucleotides are TGCGCCAGCAGCCAAAACTCCCCGACAGGGTCAGGAGAGACCCAGTACTTC. It codes for CASSQNSPTGSGETQYF.

This sequence joins TRBV7-8 and TRBJ2-7, with a weak D call TRBD2 (6 bases). The length of the CDR3 is 13 residues. The V end lost 0 bases, the J end lost 6 bases, and 9 bases lay between the germline ends. Germline loops: CDR1 SGHVS, CDR2 FQNEAQ. CDR3 sequence (DNA): TGTGCCAGCAGCTTAGCTGGGGGGTCCGAGCAGTACTTC. Translated: CASSLAGGSEQYF.

The chain couples TRBV30 to TRBJ2-1, with D possibly matching TRBD2 (5 bases). Germline V lookup: CDR1 GTSNPN, CDR2 SVGIG (reference sequence). V shed 0 bases and J shed 9 bases, with 6 bases lying between them. CDR3 length equals 11 residues. The chain's CDR3 is CAWSVGGEQFF. For the CDR3, the DNA is TGTGCCTGGAGTGTAGGAGGTGAGCAGTTCTTC.

The V gene is TRBV19, the J gene TRBJ2-5; D tentatively reads TRBD1 or TRBD2 (6 bases each). The CDR3 runs 14 residues. Trimming left V 0 bases short and J 7 bases short, with 12 bases between. Germline V gives CDR1 LNHDA, CDR2 SQIVND (reference sequence). CDR3 sequence reads: CASSIDGGLGTQYF. The CDR3 region has the DNA TGTGCCAGTAGTATAGATGGGGGGCTTGGGACCCAGTACTTC.

This clonotype was seen only a few times. The rearrangement uses TRBV7-2 and TRBJ2-7; 11 positions match TRBD2. The CDR3 sequence is 14 residues long. From germline, CDR1 is SGHTA and CDR2 FQGNSA. The V gene end was trimmed by 4 bases and the J gene end by 5 bases; junction bases not matched to a gene: 4. CDR3 coding DNA: TGTGCCAGCAGCTCTAGCGGGAGGTTCAACGAGCAGTACTTC. It yields the protein CASSSSGRFNEQYF.

Judged by abundance, this clonotype is large. The chain has TRBV7-3 and TRBJ1-1, with 7 positions matching TRBD1. Trimming removed 1 base from V and 7 bases from J; junction bases left unmatched: 3. This CDR3 region has 13 residues. Germline V gene sequence: CDR1 SGHTA, CDR2 FQGTGA. CDR3 nucleotides: TGTGCCAGCAGCTTAAGCCGGGACAGTGAAGCTTTCTTT. Its protein is CASSLSRDSEAFF.

J is TRBJ2-1 and V is TRBV27; D might be TRBD1 (6 bases). The length of the CDR3 is 17 residues. Germline-derived CDR1 and CDR2 are MNHEY and SMNVEV (reference sequence). Trimming left V 1 base short and J 7 bases short, with 20 bases between. The CDR3 reads CASSLLGGGVGRNEQFF. CDR3 DNA: TGTGCCAGCAGTTTATTGGGTGGGGGCGTGGGTCGGAATGAGCAGTTCTTC.

The chain uses TRBV11-2 and TRBJ1-3, with TRBD1 matching over 7 bases. The CDR3 sequence is 14 residues long. Trimming took 4 bases from V and 9 from J; bases not matched to a gene: 9. Germline-derived CDR1 and CDR2 are SGHAT and FQNNGV. The CDR3 here is CASSSLTGRGTIYF. As DNA, the CDR3 is TGTGCCAGCAGCTCCCTGACAGGGAGGGGCACCATATATTTT.